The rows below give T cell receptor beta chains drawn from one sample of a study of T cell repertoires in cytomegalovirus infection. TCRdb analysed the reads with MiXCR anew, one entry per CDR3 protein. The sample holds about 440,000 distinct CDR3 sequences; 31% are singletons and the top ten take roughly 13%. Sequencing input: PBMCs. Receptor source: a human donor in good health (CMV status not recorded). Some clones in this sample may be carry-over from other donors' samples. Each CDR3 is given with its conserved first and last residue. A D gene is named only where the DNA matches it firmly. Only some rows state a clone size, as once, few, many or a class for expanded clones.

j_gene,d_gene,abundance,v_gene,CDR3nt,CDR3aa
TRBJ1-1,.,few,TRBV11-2,TGTGCCAGCAGCCCAAGGTCGGGCAGACCCACTGAAGCTTTCTTT,CASSPRSGRPTEAFF
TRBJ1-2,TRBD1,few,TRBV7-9,TGTGCCAGCAGCCGACAGGGTCCCTATGGCTACACCTTC,CASSRQGPYGYTF
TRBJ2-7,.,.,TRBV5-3,TGTGCCAGCAGCAAAGACACCTACGAGCAGTACTTC,CASSKDTYEQYF
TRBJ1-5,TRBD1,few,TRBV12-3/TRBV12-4,TGTGCCAGCGGAAACTCAGGGGGTTATGGCAATCAGCCCCAGCATTTT,CASGNSGGYGNQPQHF
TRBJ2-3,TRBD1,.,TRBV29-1,TGCAGCGTGGGACAGGTATGGGAGGATACGCAGTATTTT,CSVGQVWEDTQYF
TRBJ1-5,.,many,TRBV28,TGTGCCAGCAGTTTAATCGTAGGCGGCAATCAGCCCCAGCATTTT,CASSLIVGGNQPQHF
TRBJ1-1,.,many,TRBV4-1,TGCGCCAGCAGCCGGGACGCCCAGAACACTGAAGCTTTCTTT,CASSRDAQNTEAFF
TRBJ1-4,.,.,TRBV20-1,TGCAGTGCTCTTGGGCCACAGGGAAGGGCAACTAATGAAAAACTGTTTTTT,CSALGPQGRATNEKLFF
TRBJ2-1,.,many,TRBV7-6,TGTGCCAGCAGCCCCCTAGAGAATGAGCAGTTCTTC,CASSPLENEQFF
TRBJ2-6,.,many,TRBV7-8,TGTGCCAGCAGCTTACGACAGCCCAGCTCTGGGGCCAACGTCCTGACTTTC,CASSLRQPSSGANVLTF
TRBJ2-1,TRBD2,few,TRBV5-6,TGTGCCAGCAACCTACCGGGACTAGCCGTGGATGAGCAGTTCTTC,CASNLPGLAVDEQFF
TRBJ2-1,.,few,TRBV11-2,TGTGCCAGCAGCCTGGACATACAGGGCCAATGGCGAGGTTACAATGAGCAGTTCTTC,CASSLDIQGQWRGYNEQFF
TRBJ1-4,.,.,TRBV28,TGTGCCAGAAGTGCGGCCGGAGCAGGACGTAATGAAAAACTGTTTTTT,CARSAAGAGRNEKLFF
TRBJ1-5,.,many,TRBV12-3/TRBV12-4,TGTGCCAGCAGTCCCAGCTCGGGGAGGAATCAGCCCCAGCATTTT,CASSPSSGRNQPQHF
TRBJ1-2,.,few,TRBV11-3,TGTGCCAGCAGCTGGATACAGGGAGGAGTCTATGGCTACACCTTC,CASSWIQGGVYGYTF
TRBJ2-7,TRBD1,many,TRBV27,TGTGCCAGCACCCCCCGGACAGGGGGCTCCTACGAGCAGTACTTC,CASTPRTGGSYEQYF
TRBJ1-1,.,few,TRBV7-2,TGTGCCAGCAGCTCCCACTGGAGGGGAGGGGGCACTGAAGCTTTCTTT,CASSSHWRGGGTEAFF
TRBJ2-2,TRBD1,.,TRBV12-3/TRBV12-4,TGTGCCAGCAGGTTCGGGGACAGGATCACCGGGGAGCTGTTTTTT,CASRFGDRITGELFF
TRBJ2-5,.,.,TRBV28,TGTGCCAGCAGCCTGGCCCCCCCACAACAAGGGGGAAATATGACTGAACAAGAGACCCAGTACTTC,CASSLAPPQQGGNMTEQETQYF
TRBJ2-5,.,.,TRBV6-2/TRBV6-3,TGTGCCAGCATCGCGGCGGGGACAGAGACCCAGTACTTC,CASIAAGTETQYF
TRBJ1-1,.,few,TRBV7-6,TGTGCCAGCAGCTTAGCGCAGCCTTGGGGGAACACTGAAGCTTTCTTT,CASSLAQPWGNTEAFF
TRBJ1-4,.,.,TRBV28,TGTGCCAGCAGTTTACCCAGGGGCAGCGAAAAACTGTTTTTT,CASSLPRGSEKLFF
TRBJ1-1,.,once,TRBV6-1,TGTGCCAGCACCGACAGGTTGGGAACTGAAGCTTTCTTT,CASTDRLGTEAFF
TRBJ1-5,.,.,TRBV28,TGTGCCAGCAGAATCGGATATAGCAATCAGCCCCAGCATTTT,CASRIGYSNQPQHF
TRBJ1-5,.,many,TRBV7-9,TGTGCCAGCAGCTTAGGGTCCGGGGGCCTTAGCAATCAGCCCCAGCATTTT,CASSLGSGGLSNQPQHF
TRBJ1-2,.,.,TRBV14,TGTGCCAGCAGCCCCGACCTGATGAGGGGCTACACCTTC,CASSPDLMRGYTF
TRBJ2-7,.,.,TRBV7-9,TGTGCCAGCAGTGGCCGTGGAGAGCAGTACTTC,CASSGRGEQYF
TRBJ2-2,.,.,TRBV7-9,TGTGCCAGCAGCGGGGGCCAGGCGGACACCGGGGAGCTGTTTTTT,CASSGGQADTGELFF
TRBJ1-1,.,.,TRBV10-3,TGTGCCATCAGTGCAGGTTCCCATACTGAAGCTTTCTTT,CAISAGSHTEAFF
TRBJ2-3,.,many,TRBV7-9,TGTGCCAGCAGCTCCGTGGGCCCAGCCCGGGCAGATACGCAGTATTTT,CASSSVGPARADTQYF
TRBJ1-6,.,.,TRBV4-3,TGCGCCAGCAGCCAAGATGGTATGTCACCCCTCCACTTT,CASSQDGMSPLHF
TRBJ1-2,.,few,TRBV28,TGTGCCAGCAGTCTACCCTCCTATGGCTACACCTTC,CASSLPSYGYTF
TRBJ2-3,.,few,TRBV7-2,TGTGCCAACAGCTACCCCGGGGCCACAGATACGCAGTATTTT,CANSYPGATDTQYF
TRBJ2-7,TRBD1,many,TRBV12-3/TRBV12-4,TGTGCCAGCAGTTTAAATCCGGGACAGAACTACGAGCAGTACTTC,CASSLNPGQNYEQYF
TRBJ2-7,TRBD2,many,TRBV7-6,TGTGCCAGCAGCCTATCTTGGGACTATTCCTACGAGCAGTACTTC,CASSLSWDYSYEQYF
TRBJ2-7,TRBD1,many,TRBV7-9,TGTGCCAGCAGCCCCCGGACAGGTCCCGTCCAGTACTTC,CASSPRTGPVQYF
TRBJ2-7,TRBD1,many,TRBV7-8,TGTGCCAGCAGCTCGGACAGGGAAGGCGAGCAGTACTTC,CASSSDREGEQYF
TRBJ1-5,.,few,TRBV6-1,TGTGCCAGCAGTGAAGCCCTGGGAGGCAATCAGCCCCAGCATTTT,CASSEALGGNQPQHF
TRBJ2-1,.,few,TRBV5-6,TGTGCCAGCAGCTTGGCCAAGGAGCAGTTCTTC,CASSLAKEQFF
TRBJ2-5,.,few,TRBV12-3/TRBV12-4,TGTGCCAGCAGCGGGACCCTCGAGACCCAGTACTTC,CASSGTLETQYF
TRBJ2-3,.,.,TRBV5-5,TGTGCCAGCAGCCCGGAGAGGGTTAGCACAGATACGCAGTATTTT,CASSPERVSTDTQYF
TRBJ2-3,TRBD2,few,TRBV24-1,TGTGCCACCAGTGGGGGACTAGCGGGGGCACCGCAGGGGGGCACAGATACGCAGTATTTT,CATSGGLAGAPQGGTDTQYF
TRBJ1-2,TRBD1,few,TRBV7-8,TGTGCCACGATTGAGGGGACAGGGGCTGGCTACACCTTC,CATIEGTGAGYTF
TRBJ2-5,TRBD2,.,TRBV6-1,TGTGCCAGCAGTCAATACCAGACTAGCGGGGGCCTTCAAGAGACCCAGTACTTC,CASSQYQTSGGLQETQYF
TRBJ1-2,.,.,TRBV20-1,TGCAGTGCTAGGGTGCCGGGTGGGGGTTATGGCTACACCTTC,CSARVPGGGYGYTF
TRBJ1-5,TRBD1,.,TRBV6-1,TGTGCCAGCAGCCCGGGGACAGCCGCGGGTCAGCCCCAGCATTTT,CASSPGTAAGQPQHF
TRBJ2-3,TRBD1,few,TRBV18,TGTGCCAGCTCAACAGAACAGGGGAGTGTTACGAATACGCAGTATTTT,CASSTEQGSVTNTQYF
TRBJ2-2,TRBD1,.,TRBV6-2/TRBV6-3,TGTGCCAGCAGTCCGGGACAGGGAAACATCGGGGAGCTGTTTTTT,CASSPGQGNIGELFF
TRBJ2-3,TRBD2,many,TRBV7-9,TGTGCCAGCAGCCAGACTAGCGGGGCCACAGATACGCAGTATTTT,CASSQTSGATDTQYF
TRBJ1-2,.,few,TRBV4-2,TGTGCCAGCAGCCAAGATCCGGACAGCTATGGCTACACCTTC,CASSQDPDSYGYTF
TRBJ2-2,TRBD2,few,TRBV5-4,TGTGCCAGCAGCTTTCCAGGGAGGGCCGGGGAGCTGTTTTTT,CASSFPGRAGELFF
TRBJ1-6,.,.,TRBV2,TGTGCCAGCAGTAAGAACGTCAATTCACCCCTCCACTTT,CASSKNVNSPLHF
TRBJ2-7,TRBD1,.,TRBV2,TGTGCCCGCAGGCCTACAGGGGGCGGCGACGAGCAGTACTTC,CARRPTGGGDEQYF
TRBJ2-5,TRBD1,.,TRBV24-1,TGTGCCACCAGTGATTATACCCACAGGGGAGAGACCCAGTACTTC,CATSDYTHRGETQYF
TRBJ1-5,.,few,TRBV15,TGTGCCACCAGCAGAGCACCCCCGGGGGATCAGCCCCAGCATTTT,CATSRAPPGDQPQHF
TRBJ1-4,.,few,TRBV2,TGTGCCAGCAGTACAAAGATGGGAAGGCAGGCCGTCCGCAATGAAAAACTGTTTTTT,CASSTKMGRQAVRNEKLFF
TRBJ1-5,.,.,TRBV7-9,TGTGCCAGCAGCCCCTCTGGGGGGCGGGATCAGCCCCAGCATTTT,CASSPSGGRDQPQHF
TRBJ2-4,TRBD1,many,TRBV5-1,TGCGCCAGCAGCCCCCTAACACAGGGGCAACCGAAGAACATTCAGTACTTC,CASSPLTQGQPKNIQYF